Listed here is a single T cell receptor (beta chain). The germline gives CDR1 LGHNA, CDR2 YNFKEQ. This CDR3 region has 13 residues. V lost 1 base to trimming and J lost 3 bases, with 7 bases between them. Original data processing: The assay estimated nucleated cells by amplifying reference gene primers. This table comes from immunoSEQ multiplex PCR, and its TCRdb copy is limited to in-frame clones, with some not included. That table gives V, J and clone size, and the DNA gave D and trimming. The sample carries 55,000 to 65,000 clones, 75% to 95% recorded once. This entry is derived from a study of blood T cell repertoires in COVID-19. About the research overall: Some COVID-19 samples were acute and others convalescent; all came from the United States, Italy and Spain. T cells, B-cell-depleted T cells, or PBMCs provided the cDNA or gDNA that served as material.

The chain is built from TRBV4-2 and TRBJ2-7; D ambiguous. Sequenced: peripheral blood. This receptor was taken from a man between 60 and 70 years old with acute or convalescent COVID-19. CDR3 in amino acids: CASSQGSSYEQYF. CDR3 DNA: TGTGCCAGCAGCCAAGGGTCTAGCTACGAGCAGTACTTC.